One and the same sample provided the 2 T cell receptor beta chains below, sequenced in a study of CD8+CD57+ T cells in acquired aplastic anemia listed by TCRdb under 2018. The sequencer listed for this sample is Illumina HiSeq 2000. Genomic DNA served as template for TCR beta VDJ combination and CDR3 sequence profiling. TCRdb applied fastp at Q25 and MiXCR to the public reads, then kept only in-frame beta chains. Every entry covers one CDR3 protein and lists the most common genes and DNA from its rows. This sample holds 68,000 or so distinct CDR3 sequences; 50% to 55% were observed only once. The ten largest clones capture approximately 8.3% of the sample. Input material: sorted CD4+, CD8+, or CD8+CD57+ T cells (not recorded which) from PBMCs. These receptor sequences come from a human donor in good health, serving as a control.

This clonotype was detected only a few times. The rearrangement joins TRBV25-1 to TRBJ2-1; D might be TRBD2 (6 bases). Germline CDR1 MGHDK, CDR2 SYGVNS. The CDR3 has 11 residues. Trimming pared 8 bases from V and 7 bases from J, leaving 9 bases between. For the CDR3, the DNA is TGTGCCAGCGGGGACTTAAATGAGCAGTTCTTC. This gives the protein CASGDLNEQFF.

The genes are TRBV20-1 and TRBJ1-6; D uncertain. Per the germline V gene, CDR1 is DFQATT and CDR2 is SNEGSKA (reference sequence). This CDR3 spans 12 amino acids. V was cut by 3 bases and J by 5 bases, with 5 bases left in between. The CDR3 nucleotides read TGCAGTGCTAGCCCTGATAATTCACCCCTCCACTTT. Its protein product is CSASPDNSPLHF.